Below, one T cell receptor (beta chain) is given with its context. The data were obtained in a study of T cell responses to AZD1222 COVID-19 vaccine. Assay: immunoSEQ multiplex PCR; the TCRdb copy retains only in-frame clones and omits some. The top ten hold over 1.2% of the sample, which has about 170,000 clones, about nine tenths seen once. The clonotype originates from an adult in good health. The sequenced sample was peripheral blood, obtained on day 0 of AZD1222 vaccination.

The CDR3 DNA follows: TGTGCCAGTAGTATATGGACGGACAACACCGGGGAGCTGTTTTTT. It codes for CASSIWTDNTGELFF. The chain recombines TRBV19 with TRBJ2-2, with D unclear. This CDR3 has 15 residues. V lost 2 bases to trimming and J lost 2 bases, with 9 bases between them. Germline V gene lookup returns CDR1 LNHDA and CDR2 SQIVND (reference sequence).